Below, 15 T cell receptor beta chains from the same sample are listed, as sequenced in a study of neurological immune-mediated disorders. TCRdb processed the 5' RACE reads anew with MiXCR; each CDR3 protein has one entry. Among around 69,000 distinct CDR3 sequences listed, 3.4% were seen once. Sequenced input: PBMCs. The receptors here all came from a man aged 40-49 years with multiple sclerosis.

This clonotype has at least ten counts. The V and J genes are TRBV6-5 and TRBJ1-1; 7 bases are a match to TRBD1. V was pared by 5 bases and J by 3 bases, with 6 bases of the junction left unmatched. Germline CDR1 is MNHEY and CDR2 is SVGAGI. The CDR3 consists of 14 residues. The CDR3 loop is CASSRQGRDTEAFF. In nucleotides, the CDR3 is TGTGCCAGCAGTCGACAGGGACGGGACACTGAAGCTTTCTTT.

This clonotype was recorded many times. CDR3 nucleotides: TGTGCCAGCAGCTCCAGGACAGGGTCCGAGACCCAGTACTTC. Amino acid sequence: CASSSRTGSETQYF. The chain uses TRBV7-9 and TRBJ2-5; 8 bases line up with TRBD1. Germline loops: CDR1 SEHNR, CDR2 FQNEAQ (reference sequence). CDR3 size: 14 residues. The V segment lost 4 bases and the J segment 5 bases; nucleotides outside the gene matches: 6.

This clonotype was seen many times. The chain is built from TRBV11-2 and TRBJ1-2; no firm D call. In germline, CDR1 is SGHAT, CDR2 FQNNGV. The CDR3 is 15 amino acids. V was clipped by 1 base and J by 2 bases, with 11 bases between them. In DNA, the CDR3 is TGTGCCAGCAGCTTAGGAGGCAGGCTGAACTATGGCTACACCTTC. It encodes CASSLGGRLNYGYTF.

This clonotype was recorded at least ten times. The chain employs TRBV5-1 and TRBJ2-7; 9 bases match TRBD1. This CDR3 has 14 amino acids. Germline trimming cut 3 bases from V and 3 bases from J; bases unmatched to any gene: 4. Germline-derived CDR1 and CDR2 are SGHRS and YFSETQ. CDR3 sequence (DNA): TGCGCCAGCAGCTCGGGACAGGGAGGCTACGAGCAGTACTTC. Its protein is CASSSGQGGYEQYF.

This clonotype was counted between two and nine times. A read error is possible here, since a much larger clone lies one base away. The chain uses TRBV18 and TRBJ1-1, with D unresolved. CDR3 size: 13 residues. The germline V and J ends were trimmed by 3 bases and 5 bases, with 10 bases remaining between them. Germline V gene lookup returns CDR1 KGHSH and CDR2 LQKENI. The CDR3, as DNA: TGTGCCAGCTCACCCTGGGCTAAGACTGAAGCTTTCTTT. This codes for CASSPWAKTEAFF.

This clonotype was counted a few times. This may stem from a read error, because a much larger clone lies one nucleotide away. This chain joins TRBV6-6 and TRBJ1-5, with D uncertain. Trimming stripped 7 bases from V and 4 bases from J, with 11 bases between. From germline, CDR1 is MNHNY and CDR2 SVGAGI (reference sequence). The CDR3 is made up of 13 amino acids. CDR3 sequence: CASNLHGNQPQHF. DNA of the CDR3: TGTGCCAGCAACTTACACGGTAATCAGCCCCAGCATTTT.

Only a few counts were recorded for this clonotype. A much larger clone lies a single base off, so this may be a read error. The rearrangement joins TRBV7-9 to TRBJ1-5; D gene ambiguous. The germline CDR1 and CDR2 sequences are SEHNR and FQNEAQ (reference sequence). The CDR3 spans 12 residues. CDR3 amino acids: CDSSLILGEKHF. In nucleotides, the CDR3 is TGTGACAGCAGCTTAATTTTGGGCGAGAAGCATTTT.

This clonotype was detected ten times or more. The chain is built from TRBV6-5 and TRBJ2-5; the match to TRBD1 covers 12 bases. Germline CDR1 and CDR2: MNHEY and SVGAGI. V was pared by 5 bases and J by 6 bases, with 7 bases of the junction left unmatched. The CDR3 runs to 15 residues. The chain's CDR3 is CASSRYGTGGKTQYF. For the CDR3, the DNA is TGTGCCAGCAGTCGCTATGGGACAGGGGGCAAGACCCAGTACTTC.

On this clonotype: A much larger clone differs from this one at a single base, so this may be a read error. J is TRBJ1-1 and V is TRBV20-1; no clear D. V shed 6 bases and J shed 11 bases, with 16 bases lying between them. The CDR3 covers 11 residues. Per the germline V gene, CDR1 is DFQATT and CDR2 is SNEGSKA (reference sequence). This CDR3 is CSAKTRIEAFF. For the CDR3, the DNA is TGCAGTGCCAAAACTAGAATCGAGGCTTTCTTT.

This clonotype appeared many times. This chain connects TRBV6-1 to TRBJ2-7; tentative D call: TRBD2 (5 bases). CDR3 size: 13 residues. Germline CDR1 reads MNHNS; CDR2 reads SASEGT. Trimming took off 0 bases at V and 5 bases at J, with 8 bases between the two ends. The CDR3 region has the DNA TGTGCCAGCAGTGAAGCGCCCGGGGACGAGCAGTACTTC. Residues: CASSEAPGDEQYF.

This clonotype was counted many times. The chain's CDR3 is CATSAPLGREVKNEQFF. For the CDR3, the DNA is TGTGCCACCAGTGCACCCCTTGGTCGGGAAGTGAAGAATGAGCAGTTCTTC. The chain is built from TRBV24-1 and TRBJ2-1; D is possibly TRBD2 (5 bases). V dropped 5 bases and J dropped 7 bases, with 23 bases sitting between them. CDR1 KGHDR and CDR2 SFDVKD come from the germline V gene. The CDR3 is 17 residues long.

This clonotype was counted at least ten times. The V gene is TRBV5-1, the J gene TRBJ1-2, with D unclear. V was cut by 1 base and J by 2 bases, with 6 bases left in between. Germline V gene sequence: CDR1 SGHRS, CDR2 YFSETQ. The CDR3 contains 13 residues. CDR3 sequence: CASSLTENYGYTF. Here the CDR3 DNA reads TGCGCCAGCAGCTTGACAGAAAACTATGGCTACACCTTC.

This clonotype was counted between two and nine times. The chain couples TRBV18 to TRBJ1-5; 11 bases match TRBD1. Germline CDR1 KGHSH, CDR2 LQKENI. The CDR3 runs to 15 residues. After removal of 4 bases from V and 6 bases from J, the junction contained 5 bases not matched to a gene. The CDR3 loop is CASSLRTGGPQPQHF. CDR3 bases: TGTGCCAGCTCACTACGGACAGGGGGCCCTCAGCCCCAGCATTTT.

This clonotype was seen many times. V gene TRBV15 combines with J gene TRBJ2-1; 11 nucleotides line up with TRBD2. CDR1 is LNHNV, CDR2 YYDKDF, per germline (reference sequence). CDR3 length: 17 residues. The ends lost 5 bases at V and 8 bases at J; junction bases unmatched: 14. CDR3 amino acids: CATSPLPKTSGSYEQFF. CDR3 DNA: TGTGCCACCAGCCCTCTCCCCAAAACTAGCGGGAGCTATGAGCAGTTCTTC.

Points on this clonotype: A much larger clone is a single base away; this may be a read error. The chain joins TRBV20-1 to TRBJ2-3; D remains ambiguous. CDR3 size: 14 residues. Germline V gene data show CDR1 as DFQATT and CDR2 as SNEGSKA (reference sequence). Trimming stripped 3 bases from V and 3 bases from J, with 13 bases between. This CDR3 reads CSASDARTTDTQYF. The DNA of the CDR3 is TGCAGTGCTAGTGATGCCAGGACGACAGATACGCAGTATTTT.